This passage covers 30 T cell receptor beta chains from one sample sequenced in a study of coeliac disease. Repertoires were generated with immunoSEQ multiplex PCR, while TCRdb's copy carries only in-frame clones and drops some. The sample contains about 6,700 clones, approximately 74% of which appear only once. Their antigen targets remain unknown. Overall study findings and caveats: Active celiac intraepithelial and lamina propria samples had lower TRB and TRG clonality than control samples.

Material: lamina propria lymphocytes from the gut. The source of these receptors is a woman younger than 35 with active celiac disease.

The rearrangement joins TRBV6-5 to TRBJ2-3; D gene unclear. The germline CDR1 and CDR2 sequences are MNHEY and SVGAGI. CDR3 length: 15 amino acids. The V gene lost 6 bases and the J gene lost 4 bases, with 17 bases spanning the gap. DNA of the CDR3: TGTGCCAGCAGAACACGACGAACTATATCAGATACGCAGTATTTT. Amino acid sequence: CASRTRRTISDTQYF.

This chain links TRBV6-5 with TRBJ2-1; 8 bases line up with TRBD2. V shed 4 bases and J 0 bases; nucleotides not matched to a gene: 2. The CDR3 has 15 amino acids. CDR1 and CDR2 from the germline V gene are MNHEY and SVGAGI. The CDR3 region is CASSWAGGSYNEQFF. The CDR3 nucleotides are TGTGCCAGCAGTTGGGCGGGAGGCTCCTACAATGAGCAGTTCTTC.

The chain uses TRBV29-1 and TRBJ2-2, with 14 bases that match TRBD2. V gave up 7 bases and J gave up 8 bases; unmatched junction bases: 6. There are 14 residues in the CDR3. Germline assignment: CDR1 SQVTM and CDR2 ANQGSEA. The CDR3 is CSAAGTSGSGELFF. Written as DNA, the CDR3 is TGCAGCGCCGCCGGGACTAGCGGGAGTGGGGAGCTGTTTTTT.

This chain uses TRBV7-9 with TRBJ1-5; 7 nucleotides agree with TRBD1. The CDR3 is 14 amino acids. The trim removed 5 bases at V and 2 bases at J, leaving 3 bases unmatched. Germline CDR1 is SEHNR and CDR2 is FQNEAQ (reference sequence). The CDR3 sequence is CASSRGGGNQPQHF. The CDR3 DNA reads TGTGCCAGCAGCAGAGGGGGCGGCAATCAGCCCCAGCATTTT.

J is TRBJ2-1 and V is TRBV25-1; 8 bases align to TRBD2. The germline CDR1 and CDR2 sequences are MGHDK and SYGVNS. CDR3 length equals 16 residues. V was clipped by 1 base and J by 4 bases; unmatched bases: 6. The CDR3 region is CASSELTGGPYNEQFF. The CDR3 DNA reads as TGTGCCAGCAGTGAATTAACGGGGGGGCCGTACAATGAGCAGTTCTTC.

The CDR3 DNA sequence: TGTGCCAGCAGTTTATCCCCTTTGGGACAGGCGGTGGGCTACGAGCAGTACTTC. It encodes CASSLSPLGQAVGYEQYF. The chain carries TRBV27 and TRBJ2-7, with 8 bases aligning to TRBD1. The ends lost 0 bases at V and 3 bases at J; junction bases unmatched: 13. The CDR3 has 18 amino acids. Germline V gene sequence: CDR1 MNHEY, CDR2 SMNVEV (reference sequence).

The chain combines TRBV6-5 with TRBJ1-4; tentative D call: TRBD1 (6 bases). There are 13 residues in the CDR3. Germline lookup yields CDR1 MNHEY and CDR2 SVGAGI. V gave up 5 bases and J gave up 12 bases, with 16 bases separating them. The chain's CDR3 is CASSPIDRMELFF. Written as DNA, the CDR3 is TGTGCCAGCAGTCCGATTGACAGGATGGAACTGTTTTTT.

V is TRBV27 and J is TRBJ2-5, with D perhaps TRBD2 (5 bases). V lost 6 bases, J lost 5 bases, and 13 bases lay in between. In germline, CDR1 is MNHEY, CDR2 SMNVEV (reference sequence). The CDR3 totals 13 residues. CDR3 loop: CASRRTWEETQYF. The CDR3 DNA reads as TGTGCCAGCAGGAGGACGTGGGAGGAGACCCAGTACTTC.

This clone was seen a few times. This chain joins TRBV7-2 and TRBJ1-5; D is unresolved. V dropped 10 bases and J dropped 3 bases, with 19 bases sitting between them. Germline values: CDR1 SGHTA, CDR2 FQGNSA. The CDR3 is 15 residues long. This CDR3 reads CATKASSSPNQPQHF. In nucleotides, the CDR3 is TGTGCCACCAAAGCCTCCTCATCGCCCAATCAGCCCCAGCATTTT. Variable domain in full (rest from reference TRBV7-2 and TRBJ1-5): GAGVSQSPSNKVTEKGKDVELRCDPISGHTALYWYRQSLGQGLEFLIYFQGNSAPDKSGLPSDRFSAERTGGSVSTLTIQRTQQEDSAVYLCATKASSSPNQPQHFGDGTRLSIL.

This clone showed up just a few times. V is TRBV5-4 and J is TRBJ1-1; no reliable D call. Between the trimmed V and J ends, which lost 2 bases and 10 bases, there was a span of 12 bases. This CDR3 is built from 12 residues. Germline V gene data show CDR1 as SGHNT and CDR2 as YYREEE (reference sequence). The CDR3 region is CASSFHGNGAFF. The CDR3 DNA sequence: TGTGCCAGCAGCTTTCACGGTAACGGAGCTTTCTTT.

This clone occurred a few times. This chain uses TRBV25-1 with TRBJ1-2; TRBD1 might be the D (6 bases). Trimming took off 5 bases at V and 8 bases at J, with 12 bases between the two ends. Germline V CDR1 and CDR2: MGHDK, SYGVNS. This CDR3 comprises 12 residues. The CDR3 sequence is CASSRDISGYTF. The CDR3 DNA sequence: TGTGCCAGCAGTAGGGACATAAGCGGCTACACCTTC.

This chain links TRBV19 with TRBJ2-3; 12 bases are a match to TRBD2. Germline trimming cut 7 bases from V and 6 bases from J; bases unmatched to any gene: 11. Germline V gene data show CDR1 as LNHDA and CDR2 as SQIVND (reference sequence). The CDR3 consists of 16 residues. Written as DNA, the CDR3 is TGTGCCAGTACTGCGACTAGCGGGAGTTCGTTGGATACGCAGTATTTT. As protein: CASTATSGSSLDTQYF.

V gene TRBV7-2 combines with J gene TRBJ1-2; 10 bases match TRBD1. V dropped 1 base and J dropped 6; count of bases not matched to a gene: 11. The CDR3 loop spans 17 amino acids. CDR1 is SGHTA and CDR2 is FQGNSA in the germline V gene. CDR3: CASSLVAGPDRGDGYTF. The CDR3 DNA is TGTGCCAGCAGCTTAGTGGCGGGACCGGACAGGGGGGATGGCTACACCTTC.

The sample holds one count of this clone. The chain combines TRBV28 with TRBJ2-2; TRBD2 aligns across 7 bases. In germline, CDR1 is MDHEN, CDR2 SYDVKM. Trimming removed 6 bases from V and 7 bases from J; junction bases left unmatched: 14. This CDR3 is 16 amino acids long. The CDR3 region is CASRAAGVARHGELFF. The DNA for the CDR3 is TGTGCCAGCAGAGCGGCGGGAGTAGCTCGTCACGGGGAGCTGTTTTTT.

This chain uses TRBV27 with TRBJ2-1; 8 nucleotides match TRBD2. Germline assignment: CDR1 MNHEY and CDR2 SMNVEV (reference sequence). This CDR3 has 16 residues. V was clipped by 5 bases and J by 6 bases; unmatched bases: 12. CDR3 DNA sequence: TGTGCCAGCAGTCCAGATAGCGGGGAAAGGGTCAATGAGCAGTTCTTC. Translating gives CASSPDSGERVNEQFF.

This clone was recorded only once. The gene calls are TRBV4-2 and TRBJ2-3; 7 bases fit TRBD2. Germline V gene data show CDR1 as LGHNA and CDR2 as YNFKEQ. V trimming: 4 bases; J trimming: 0 bases; junction bases outside the gene matches: 7. The CDR3 totals 16 residues. CDR3 coding DNA: TGTGCCAGCAGCCGGGCGGGACTAACTAGCACAGATACGCAGTATTTT. Translation: CASSRAGLTSTDTQYF.

This sequence joins TRBV10-1 and TRBJ1-5, with D maybe TRBD1 (5 bases). This CDR3 is 13 amino acids long. V was cut by 3 bases and J by 5 bases, with 8 bases left in between. CDR1 WNHNN and CDR2 SYGVQD come from the germline V gene (reference sequence). The CDR3 here is CASSDQGHQPQHF. The CDR3 nucleotides are TGCGCCAGCAGTGATCAGGGCCATCAGCCCCAGCATTTT.

This clone occurred a few times. V gene TRBV7-8 combines with J gene TRBJ2-7, with 10 positions matching TRBD2. V lost 6 bases, J lost 0 bases, and 8 bases stayed unmatched. The germline V gene has CDR1 SGHVS and CDR2 FQNEAQ. CDR3 length: 16 residues. The CDR3 DNA follows: TGTGCCAGCAGTTACGGACTAGCGGTGAGCTCCTACGAGCAGTACTTC. It specifies CASSYGLAVSSYEQYF.

The CDR3 nucleotides read TGTGCCAGCACCCCGGACAGAAACTATGGCTACACCTTC. It translates to CASTPDRNYGYTF. V gene TRBV5-6 combines with J gene TRBJ1-2; a possible D gene is TRBD1 (6 bases). V lost 6 bases and J 2 bases, leaving 11 bases between the germline ends. The length of the CDR3 is 13 residues. Germline V gives CDR1 SGHDT, CDR2 YYEEEE.

The chain employs TRBV7-8 and TRBJ2-7; no clear D. The CDR3 covers 13 residues. Germline V gene sequence: CDR1 SGHVS, CDR2 FQNEAQ. The V end lost 1 base, the J end lost 7 bases, and 11 bases lay between the germline ends. CDR3: CASSLVVSGEQYF. The CDR3, as DNA: TGTGCCAGCAGCTTAGTAGTATCGGGTGAGCAGTACTTC.

This clone was found once. The chain carries TRBV5-4 and TRBJ2-7; 9 bases line up with TRBD1. Unmatched junction bases numbered 2, after V lost 3 bases and J lost 1 base. The CDR3 is 14 amino acids. Germline values: CDR1 SGHNT, CDR2 YYREEE (reference sequence). The CDR3 DNA reads as TGTGCCAGCAGCTCCGGGACAGGGTCCTACGAGCAGTACTTC. Translating it yields CASSSGTGSYEQYF.

By share, this clone ranks as medium-sized. This chain connects TRBV15 to TRBJ2-3, with D tentatively TRBD2 (5 bases). Trimming removed 5 bases from V and 4 bases from J, with 10 bases in between. CDR3 size: 13 residues. Germline CDR1 and CDR2: LNHNV and YYDKDF (reference sequence). Written as DNA, the CDR3 is TGTGCCACCAGCGACGAGCGGTCAGATACGCAGTATTTT. Encoded protein: CATSDERSDTQYF.

This chain connects TRBV6-5 to TRBJ2-1; maybe TRBD2 (5 bases). This CDR3 region has 15 residues. The germline V and J ends were trimmed by 6 bases and 0 bases, with 12 bases remaining between them. Germline loops: CDR1 MNHEY, CDR2 SVGAGI. DNA of the CDR3: TGTGCCAGCAGCCCCCAGCGGACCTCCTACAATGAGCAGTTCTTC. Protein sequence: CASSPQRTSYNEQFF.

The chain employs TRBV15 and TRBJ2-4; tentative D call: TRBD2 (6 bases). CDR1 and CDR2 from the germline V gene are LNHNV and YYDKDF (reference sequence). There are 17 residues in the CDR3. V shed 9 bases and J shed 3 bases, with 24 bases lying between them. CDR3 in amino acids: CATPVSRRENGKNIQYF. CDR3 nucleotide sequence: TGTGCCACTCCCGTTTCGCGTCGGGAGAATGGCAAAAACATTCAGTACTTC.

This chain connects TRBV19 to TRBJ2-2, with 9 positions matching TRBD1. With V trimmed by 3 bases and J by 4 bases, 15 bases remained unmatched. CDR3 length: 19 residues. Looked up from germline, CDR1 is LNHDA and CDR2 is SQIVND (reference sequence). DNA for the CDR3: TGTGCCAGTAGTATCAAGGGCCCAACAGGGGGCATCGGCACCGGGGAGCTGTTTTTT. It translates to CASSIKGPTGGIGTGELFF.

The chain joins TRBV6-6 to TRBJ1-2, with a tentative D call TRBD1 (5 bases). Between the trimmed V and J ends, which lost 0 bases and 4 bases, there was a span of 12 bases. Germline V gene data show CDR1 as MNHNY and CDR2 as SVGAGI (reference sequence). This CDR3 is built from 15 residues. For the CDR3, the DNA is TGTGCCAGCAGTTACTCAACCTCCAGGGTCTATGGCTACACCTTC. Encoded protein: CASSYSTSRVYGYTF.

The count of this clone is one. The chain employs TRBV4-1 and TRBJ1-1; D ambiguous. Germline V lookup: CDR1 MGHRA, CDR2 YSYEKL. The CDR3 contains 15 residues. Trimming cost V 0 bases and J 1 base, with 9 bases left between them. The CDR3 here is CASSQEWSGNTEAFF. The CDR3 region has the DNA TGCGCCAGCAGCCAAGAGTGGTCAGGGAACACTGAAGCTTTCTTT.

The gene calls are TRBV5-1 and TRBJ1-1; D gene uncertain. The CDR3 runs 14 residues. V was cut by 7 bases and J by 5 bases, with 18 bases left in between. Germline CDR1 SGHRS, CDR2 YFSETQ. The CDR3 loop is CASAFRAGGTEAFF. CDR3 bases: TGCGCCAGCGCGTTTCGGGCAGGAGGAACTGAAGCTTTCTTT.

The chain recombines TRBV28 with TRBJ1-1; D uncertain. Trimming left V 5 bases short and J 8 bases short, with 15 bases between. Germline-derived CDR1 and CDR2 are MDHEN and SYDVKM. The CDR3 contains 13 residues. CDR3 DNA sequence: TGTGCCAGCAGTCCCTCGATAGTTCAAGAAGCTTTCTTT. It yields the protein CASSPSIVQEAFF. Using reference TRBV28 and TRBJ1-1 for the parts outside the CDR3, the full variable domain is DVKVTQSSRYLVKRTGEKVFLECVQDMDHENMFWYRQDPGLGLRLIYFSYDVKMKEKGDIPEGYSVSREKKERFSLILESASTNQTSMYLCASSPSIVQEAFFGQGTRLTVV.

The rearrangement joins TRBV19 to TRBJ2-1, with 10 bases matching TRBD2. There are 16 residues in the CDR3. Germline trimming cut 5 bases from V and 7 bases from J; bases unmatched to any gene: 11. Germline CDR1 is LNHDA and CDR2 is SQIVND (reference sequence). The CDR3 loop reads CASSSASGGPWNEQFF. The CDR3 bases are TGTGCCAGTAGTTCCGCTAGCGGGGGCCCCTGGAATGAGCAGTTCTTC.